The clone carrying this T cell receptor beta chain was found once. These data come from a study of blood T cell repertoires in COVID-19. Original methodology: Reference gene primer amplification gave nucleated cell count estimates. Sequencing used immunoSEQ multiplex PCR; TCRdb keeps in-frame clones, though not all of them. V and J calls and clone size are those listed in that table; D and trimming were worked out from the DNA. There are some 530,000 clones in the sample; roughly nine tenths occur only once, and around 7.9% lies in the top ten. V lost 6 bases to trimming and J lost 4 bases, with 13 bases between them. The CDR3 is 14 amino acids. Germline assignment: CDR1 LNHDA and CDR2 SQIVND (reference sequence).

Material: PBMCs or T cells enriched from blood (not recorded which). The receptor comes from a woman aged 60-70 years who had recovered from COVID-19. The chain couples TRBV19 to TRBJ1-5, with D possibly matching TRBD1 (5 bases). The CDR3 spells CASRYGGSNQPQHF. Written as DNA, the CDR3 is TGTGCCAGTAGATACGGGGGTAGTAATCAGCCCCAGCATTTT.